Listed below are T cell receptor beta chains from one sample, sequenced in a study of shared clonotypes between healthy human individuals. TCRdb's copy holds only in-frame clones and misses some; the assay was immunoSEQ multiplex PCR. The table has roughly 1,500,000 clones, 95% to 99% seen once. Sequenced: naive CD4+ T cells sorted from blood. Receptors originate from a man aged 25-45 years in good health. Each CDR3 is given with its conserved first and last residue. Fields, in order: J gene, clone size, V gene, D gene, CDR3 protein, CDR3 DNA. A D gene is named only where the DNA matches it firmly. Clone size appears in some rows only: once, few, many, or a class for an expanded clone.

J gene: TRBJ2-3
clone size: .
V gene: TRBV10-1
D gene: TRBD2
CDR3 protein: CASSETGGPGSDTQYF
CDR3 DNA: TGCGCCAGCAGTGAGACGGGGGGGCCAGGGTCAGATACGCAGTATTTT

J gene: TRBJ1-1
clone size: .
V gene: TRBV11-2
D gene: .
CDR3 protein: CASSFRRTAPWNTEAFF
CDR3 DNA: TGTGCCAGCAGCTTTCGACGGACAGCGCCATGGAACACTGAAGCTTTCTTT

J gene: TRBJ2-2
clone size: .
V gene: TRBV5-6
D gene: .
CDR3 protein: CASSLVPGGTGELFF
CDR3 DNA: TGTGCCAGCAGCTTGGTTCCGGGTGGCACCGGGGAGCTGTTTTTT

J gene: TRBJ2-7
clone size: .
V gene: TRBV18
D gene: .
CDR3 protein: CASSPRNSYEQYF
CDR3 DNA: TGTGCCAGCTCACCCCGAAATTCCTACGAGCAGTACTTC

J gene: TRBJ2-1
clone size: .
V gene: TRBV7-2
D gene: .
CDR3 protein: CASQTRGPSYNEQFF
CDR3 DNA: TGTGCCAGCCAGACTCGGGGTCCGTCCTACAATGAGCAGTTCTTC

J gene: TRBJ2-3
clone size: .
V gene: TRBV6-4
D gene: TRBD1
CDR3 protein: CASSPGTGTITDTQYF
CDR3 DNA: TGTGCCAGCAGTCCCGGGACAGGGACAATCACAGATACGCAGTATTTT

J gene: TRBJ2-1
clone size: .
V gene: TRBV6-1
D gene: .
CDR3 protein: CAGVGSYNEQFF
CDR3 DNA: TGTGCCGGGGTCGGCTCCTACAATGAGCAGTTCTTC

J gene: TRBJ1-5
clone size: .
V gene: TRBV19
D gene: .
CDR3 protein: CASSIWGAGDQPQHF
CDR3 DNA: TGTGCCAGTAGTATATGGGGCGCGGGGGATCAGCCCCAGCATTTT

J gene: TRBJ2-7
clone size: .
V gene: TRBV7-2
D gene: .
CDR3 protein: CASSLVLRYEQYF
CDR3 DNA: TGTGCCAGCAGCTTAGTTCTCAGATACGAGCAGTACTTC

J gene: TRBJ2-5
clone size: .
V gene: TRBV4-2
D gene: .
CDR3 protein: CASSQRRSETQYF
CDR3 DNA: TGTGCCAGCAGCCAAAGGAGATCGGAGACCCAGTACTTC

J gene: TRBJ1-1
clone size: .
V gene: TRBV11-2
D gene: .
CDR3 protein: CASSETLRTEAFF
CDR3 DNA: TGTGCCAGCTCTGAAACACTGCGGACTGAAGCTTTCTTT

J gene: TRBJ2-3
clone size: .
V gene: TRBV2
D gene: .
CDR3 protein: CASVRGDYRTDTQYF
CDR3 DNA: TGTGCCAGCGTACGGGGAGACTACCGCACAGATACGCAGTATTTT

J gene: TRBJ2-7
clone size: .
V gene: TRBV27
D gene: TRBD2
CDR3 protein: CASSLSASGSWLGYEQYF
CDR3 DNA: TGTGCCAGCAGTTTATCGGCTAGCGGGAGTTGGTTGGGCTACGAGCAGTACTTC

J gene: TRBJ2-5
clone size: .
V gene: TRBV18
D gene: TRBD2
CDR3 protein: CASSPPAGVWETQYF
CDR3 DNA: TGTGCCAGCTCACCACCAGCGGGAGTGTGGGAGACCCAGTACTTC

J gene: TRBJ2-2
clone size: once
V gene: TRBV19
D gene: .
CDR3 protein: CASSAGPNTGELFF
CDR3 DNA: TGTGCCAGTAGTGCGGGCCCGAACACCGGGGAGCTGTTTTTT

J gene: TRBJ2-1
clone size: .
V gene: TRBV6-6
D gene: .
CDR3 protein: CASSHLPSGTYNEQFF
CDR3 DNA: TGTGCCAGCAGTCACCTACCGAGCGGGACATACAATGAGCAGTTCTTC

J gene: TRBJ1-4
clone size: .
V gene: TRBV19
D gene: .
CDR3 protein: CASSLPREPANEKLFF
CDR3 DNA: TGTGCCAGTAGTCTACCACGGGAGCCGGCGAATGAAAAACTGTTTTTT

J gene: TRBJ2-3
clone size: .
V gene: TRBV27
D gene: TRBD1
CDR3 protein: CASSFLPLRTGFTDTQYF
CDR3 DNA: TGTGCCAGCAGTTTTTTGCCTTTAAGGACAGGGTTCACAGATACGCAGTATTTT

J gene: TRBJ2-1
clone size: .
V gene: TRBV28
D gene: TRBD2
CDR3 protein: CASRLPSGSYNEQFF
CDR3 DNA: TGTGCCAGCAGACTTCCTAGCGGAAGCTACAATGAGCAGTTCTTC

J gene: TRBJ1-3
clone size: .
V gene: TRBV5-1
D gene: .
CDR3 protein: CASSSQGGDTIYF
CDR3 DNA: TGCGCCAGCAGCTCACAGGGTGGGGACACCATATATTTT

J gene: TRBJ2-3
clone size: .
V gene: TRBV18
D gene: .
CDR3 protein: CASSPLGGRTDTQYF
CDR3 DNA: TGTGCCAGCTCACCACTCGGGGGAAGGACAGATACGCAGTATTTT

J gene: TRBJ2-1
clone size: .
V gene: TRBV5-8
D gene: .
CDR3 protein: CASTPWRGRNEQFF
CDR3 DNA: TGTGCCAGCACCCCCTGGAGGGGGAGGAATGAGCAGTTCTTC

J gene: TRBJ2-3
clone size: .
V gene: TRBV18
D gene: TRBD2
CDR3 protein: CATETGLAGTDTQYF
CDR3 DNA: TGTGCCACCGAGACGGGACTAGCGGGCACAGATACGCAGTATTTT

J gene: TRBJ2-1
clone size: .
V gene: TRBV7-2
D gene: TRBD1
CDR3 protein: CASSTRRDRGNSEQFF
CDR3 DNA: TGTGCCAGCAGCACCCGACGGGACAGGGGAAACAGTGAGCAGTTCTTC

J gene: TRBJ1-5
clone size: .
V gene: TRBV6-6
D gene: .
CDR3 protein: CASSYSRATNQPQHF
CDR3 DNA: TGTGCCAGCAGTTACTCTAGGGCTACCAATCAGCCCCAGCATTTT

J gene: TRBJ2-5
clone size: once
V gene: TRBV4-2
D gene: .
CDR3 protein: CASSQESQGGETQYF
CDR3 DNA: TGTGCCAGCAGCCAAGAGTCGCAGGGGGGGGAGACCCAGTACTTC

J gene: TRBJ2-7
clone size: .
V gene: TRBV29-1
D gene: TRBD2
CDR3 protein: CSVVRRRQPSGRDSYEQYF
CDR3 DNA: TGCAGCGTTGTTAGGAGACGCCAACCTAGCGGGAGGGACTCCTACGAGCAGTACTTC

J gene: TRBJ1-4
clone size: .
V gene: TRBV19
D gene: .
CDR3 protein: CASSWGGDEKLFF
CDR3 DNA: TGTGCCAGTAGTTGGGGAGGGGATGAAAAACTGTTTTTT

J gene: TRBJ2-1
clone size: .
V gene: TRBV6-6
D gene: .
CDR3 protein: CASRSLAEQFF
CDR3 DNA: TGTGCCAGCCGGTCTCTGGCTGAGCAGTTCTTC

J gene: TRBJ1-4
clone size: once
V gene: TRBV4-2
D gene: .
CDR3 protein: CASSQASGTVEREKLFF
CDR3 DNA: TGTGCCAGCAGCCAGGCTTCCGGGACGGTCGAAAGGGAAAAACTGTTTTTT

J gene: TRBJ1-3
clone size: .
V gene: TRBV30
D gene: .
CDR3 protein: CAWSVRRETGNTIYF
CDR3 DNA: TGTGCCTGGAGTGTACGCAGGGAGACTGGAAACACCATATATTTT

J gene: TRBJ1-2
clone size: .
V gene: TRBV10-3
D gene: TRBD1
CDR3 protein: CAISESTGSGGYTF
CDR3 DNA: TGTGCCATCAGTGAGTCGACAGGGTCCGGCGGCTACACCTTC

J gene: TRBJ2-1
clone size: .
V gene: TRBV5-1
D gene: TRBD1
CDR3 protein: CASRNWDRGFAYNEQFF
CDR3 DNA: TGCGCCAGCAGAAACTGGGACAGGGGGTTTGCCTACAATGAGCAGTTCTTC

J gene: TRBJ2-7
clone size: .
V gene: TRBV19
D gene: TRBD1
CDR3 protein: CASSTLGDRFYEQYF
CDR3 DNA: TGTGCCAGTAGTACATTGGGGGACAGGTTCTACGAGCAGTACTTC

J gene: TRBJ2-2
clone size: .
V gene: TRBV7-9
D gene: .
CDR3 protein: CASSLGRTNTGELFF
CDR3 DNA: TGTGCCAGCAGCTTAGGACGTACGAACACCGGGGAGCTGTTTTTT

J gene: TRBJ1-2
clone size: .
V gene: TRBV5-1
D gene: .
CDR3 protein: CASSLVPFNYGYTF
CDR3 DNA: TGCGCCAGCAGCTTGGTTCCCTTCAACTATGGCTACACCTTC

J gene: TRBJ2-2
clone size: .
V gene: TRBV28
D gene: .
CDR3 protein: CASSLVRGELFF
CDR3 DNA: TGTGCCAGCAGTTTAGTTCGCGGGGAGCTGTTTTTT

J gene: TRBJ2-2
clone size: .
V gene: TRBV9
D gene: .
CDR3 protein: CASGRREGAGELFF
CDR3 DNA: TGTGCCAGCGGACGGAGAGAGGGGGCCGGGGAGCTGTTTTTT

J gene: TRBJ2-3
clone size: .
V gene: TRBV4-3
D gene: TRBD2
CDR3 protein: CASSQGTSGRFLDTQYF
CDR3 DNA: TGCGCCAGCAGCCAAGGGACTAGCGGGAGATTTTTAGATACGCAGTATTTT

J gene: TRBJ1-2
clone size: .
V gene: TRBV6-1
D gene: .
CDR3 protein: CASSPSYGYTF
CDR3 DNA: TGTGCCAGCAGTCCCTCTTATGGCTACACCTTC

J gene: TRBJ2-1
clone size: .
V gene: TRBV18
D gene: TRBD1
CDR3 protein: CASSHAGTGNNEQFF
CDR3 DNA: TGTGCCAGCTCACACGCCGGGACAGGGAACAATGAGCAGTTCTTC

J gene: TRBJ2-1
clone size: .
V gene: TRBV6-5
D gene: .
CDR3 protein: CASSYGKSNEQFF
CDR3 DNA: TGTGCCAGCAGTTACGGAAAGAGTAATGAGCAGTTCTTC

J gene: TRBJ2-1
clone size: .
V gene: TRBV5-1
D gene: .
CDR3 protein: CASSLPGNNEQFF
CDR3 DNA: TGCGCCAGCAGCTTGCCTGGGAACAATGAGCAGTTCTTC

J gene: TRBJ2-1
clone size: .
V gene: TRBV9
D gene: TRBD2
CDR3 protein: CASRASGGYEQFF
CDR3 DNA: TGTGCCAGCAGGGCTAGCGGAGGGTATGAGCAGTTCTTC

J gene: TRBJ1-5
clone size: .
V gene: TRBV18
D gene: .
CDR3 protein: CASSNLPSSNSNQPQHF
CDR3 DNA: TGTGCCAGCTCAAACCTACCCTCCTCTAATAGCAATCAGCCCCAGCATTTT

J gene: TRBJ2-7
clone size: .
V gene: TRBV28
D gene: TRBD2
CDR3 protein: CASSRTERESFYEQYF
CDR3 DNA: TGTGCCAGCAGTCGGACAGAGCGGGAGTCTTTCTACGAGCAGTACTTC

J gene: TRBJ2-2
clone size: .
V gene: TRBV4-1
D gene: .
CDR3 protein: CASSQKELVTGELFF
CDR3 DNA: TGCGCCAGCAGCCAAAAGGAACTGGTCACCGGGGAGCTGTTTTTT

J gene: TRBJ2-2
clone size: .
V gene: TRBV10-3
D gene: TRBD2
CDR3 protein: CANKAGNTGELFF
CDR3 DNA: TGTGCCAACAAAGCGGGAAATACCGGGGAGCTGTTTTTT

J gene: TRBJ1-1
clone size: .
V gene: TRBV4-3
D gene: .
CDR3 protein: CASSQHPLNTEAFF
CDR3 DNA: TGCGCCAGCAGCCAACATCCCCTGAACACTGAAGCTTTCTTT

J gene: TRBJ1-1
clone size: .
V gene: TRBV30
D gene: .
CDR3 protein: CAWNSGVTEAFF
CDR3 DNA: TGTGCCTGGAATTCGGGAGTCACTGAAGCTTTCTTT